A selection of T cell receptor beta chains follows, all from one sample in a study of CD8 T cells in Susac syndrome. Each CDR3 protein gets one entry after TCRdb re-called the immunoSEQ multiplex PCR reads with MiXCR. The repertoire holds approximately 190,000 distinct CDR3 sequences, with 93% as singletons. The source material was CD4+ T cells from PBMCs. The receptor set was obtained from a human donor in good health. Each CDR3 is given with its conserved first and last residue. D genes are given only for firm matches. A row's size may be missing; if present it is once, few, many or a size class.

TRBJ1-6	-	-	TRBV4-3	TGCGCCAGCAGCCAAGAGACTGCCAATTCACCCCTCCACTTT	CASSQETANSPLHF
TRBJ2-1	-	-	TRBV14	TGTGCCAGCAGCCAAGATTCGGGCTTCTTCGGAGGGGAGCAGTTCTTC	CASSQDSGFFGGEQFF
TRBJ2-7	TRBD1	-	TRBV5-1	TGCGCCAGCAGCTCTGGACAGGGGAGACCCTACGAGCAGTACTTC	CASSSGQGRPYEQYF
TRBJ1-2	TRBD1	-	TRBV20-1	TGCAGTGCTCGGGGGCAGGGGGATGGCTACACCTTC	CSARGQGDGYTF
TRBJ1-5	TRBD1	-	TRBV19	TGTGCCAGTAGTTTCACAGGGGGCCAGCCCCAGCATTTT	CASSFTGGQPQHF
TRBJ2-3	-	-	TRBV29-1	TGCAGCGTTCAAGAGCCTCGGGGGTTTAGAGATACGCAGTATTTT	CSVQEPRGFRDTQYF
TRBJ1-1	-	-	TRBV3-1	TGTGCCAGCACCTACGGATACAGGAACACTGAAGCTTTCTTT	CASTYGYRNTEAFF
TRBJ2-3	-	-	TRBV29-1	TGCAGCGTTGTTTTCGTACAATCTCTCACAGATACGCAGTATTTT	CSVVFVQSLTDTQYF
TRBJ2-3	-	-	TRBV27	TGTGCCAGCAGTCCCTTCCATGGGGCGGGGCAAGGCACAGATACGCAGTATTTT	CASSPFHGAGQGTDTQYF
TRBJ2-1	-	-	TRBV29-1	TGCAGCGGGGAAGGGGGGGCTATCTACAATGAGCAGTTCTTC	CSGEGGAIYNEQFF
TRBJ2-5	-	-	TRBV10-3	TGTGCCATCAGTGAGTCGAGTCAGGGTGGCGAGACCCAGTACTTC	CAISESSQGGETQYF
TRBJ2-3	TRBD2	-	TRBV5-6	TGTGCCAGCAGCTTTACTGGACTAGCCACCTGGGCGACAGATACGCAGTATTTT	CASSFTGLATWATDTQYF
TRBJ2-7	-	-	TRBV7-9	TGTGCCAGCCGGGCCCAATCCTACGAGCAGTACTTC	CASRAQSYEQYF
TRBJ2-1	-	-	TRBV6-2/TRBV6-3	TGTGCCAGCAGTGAGAGAGTAAATGAGCAGTTCTTC	CASSERVNEQFF
TRBJ2-5	-	-	TRBV25-1	TGTGCCAGCAGTGGGGCAGGGAGATGGCGAGAGACCCAGTACTTC	CASSGAGRWRETQYF
TRBJ1-5	-	-	TRBV18	TGTGCCAGCTCACCATCCGAGGTCCAGCCCCAGCATTTT	CASSPSEVQPQHF
TRBJ1-4	-	-	TRBV29-1	TGCAGCGTTGGTCAATTGGGGACGGGGGGTGAAAAACTGTTTTTT	CSVGQLGTGGEKLFF
TRBJ1-5	-	-	TRBV7-8	TGTGCCAGCAGCTTAGTACGGACTCCGAATCAGCCCCAGCATTTT	CASSLVRTPNQPQHF
TRBJ2-7	TRBD1	-	TRBV9	TGTGCCAGCATGTCAATTCGACAGGGCGGCGAGCAGTACTTC	CASMSIRQGGEQYF
TRBJ1-2	-	-	TRBV5-1	TGCGCCAGCAGCTTTCAGCCCATCTCAGGGGATGGCTACACCTTC	CASSFQPISGDGYTF
TRBJ2-5	-	-	TRBV28	TGTGCCAGCAGGTCCGACCGGGAGACCCAGTACTTC	CASRSDRETQYF
TRBJ1-1	-	-	TRBV29-1	TGCAGCGCCCGGCGCCAATCCGAAGCTTTCTTT	CSARRQSEAFF
TRBJ1-3	TRBD1	-	TRBV20-1	TGCAGTGCTAACTCGCGACAGGGCGCGAAATACACCATATATTTT	CSANSRQGAKYTIYF
TRBJ2-5	-	-	TRBV7-9	TGTGCCAGCAGCTTAGCCACAGGGTCAATCGGGGAGACCCAGTACTTC	CASSLATGSIGETQYF
TRBJ1-2	-	-	TRBV6-1	TGTGCCAGCATTAGCGGGGCTAACTATGGCTACACCTTC	CASISGANYGYTF
TRBJ1-1	TRBD1	few	TRBV6-5	TGTGCCAGCAGTTCCGGGACAGGGGTGACAGGTGAAGCTTTCTTT	CASSSGTGVTGEAFF
TRBJ2-3	-	-	TRBV19	TGTGCCAGTAGCCCCAGGGGGGACCGCACAGATACGCAGTATTTT	CASSPRGDRTDTQYF
TRBJ2-5	-	-	TRBV4-2	TGTGCCAGCAGCCAAGAGCGATACCAAGAGACCCAGTACTTC	CASSQERYQETQYF
TRBJ1-2	-	-	TRBV5-1	TGCGCCAGCAGCCCGGGACGGATCTATGGCTACACCTTC	CASSPGRIYGYTF
TRBJ2-5	-	-	TRBV12-3/TRBV12-4	TGTGCCAGCAGTTCCCCGACAATAGCGGCTCAGGAGACCCAGTACTTC	CASSSPTIAAQETQYF
TRBJ1-5	-	-	TRBV24-1	TGTGCCACCAGTGCGAGCAATCAGCCCCAGCATTTT	CATSASNQPQHF
TRBJ2-5	-	-	TRBV10-3	TGTGCCATCAGTGCTGGGGAGACCCAGTACTTC	CAISAGETQYF
TRBJ1-1	TRBD1	-	TRBV29-1	TGCAGCGTTGCAGGGGGCTTGGGCACTGAAGCTTTCTTT	CSVAGGLGTEAFF
TRBJ1-3	-	-	TRBV9	TGTGCCAGCAGCGTAGAAATCGGACATAGCTCTGGAAACACCATATATTTT	CASSVEIGHSSGNTIYF
TRBJ1-5	TRBD1	-	TRBV12-3/TRBV12-4	TGTGCCAGCAGTTTAGGTGGGGGACAGGCCGGGAGGCCCCAGCATTTT	CASSLGGGQAGRPQHF
TRBJ2-2	-	-	TRBV2	TGTGCCACGTCTAGGGAGGACGGCACCGGGGAGCTGTTTTTT	CATSREDGTGELFF
TRBJ2-5	-	once	TRBV10-3	TGTGCCATCAGGGGGGACAACCTCGGAAGGCAAGAGACCCAGTACTTC	CAIRGDNLGRQETQYF
TRBJ1-1	-	once	TRBV7-9	TGTGCCAGCAGCTTAATGAGTGGGAGCACTGAAGCTTTCTTT	CASSLMSGSTEAFF
TRBJ1-5	TRBD1	-	TRBV4-2	TGTGCCAGCAGCCAGGGACAGGCGCAACAGCCCCAGCATTTT	CASSQGQAQQPQHF
TRBJ2-3	-	-	TRBV7-9	TGTGCCAGCAGCTTATCGGGTAGGCCTACGCAGTATTTT	CASSLSGRPTQYF
TRBJ2-7	-	-	TRBV29-1	TGCAGCGTTCGGAGGGACTACGAGCAGTACTTC	CSVRRDYEQYF
TRBJ2-7	-	-	TRBV6-6	TGTGCCAGCAGTTACTCTCCGCAGTCGCAGTACTTC	CASSYSPQSQYF
TRBJ2-7	-	few	TRBV11-2	TGTGCCAGCAGCTTCACCTACGAGCAGTACTTC	CASSFTYEQYF
TRBJ1-2	-	-	TRBV20-1	TGCAGTGTCCGCCGGGGGGGGGCCTATGGCTACACCTTC	CSVRRGGAYGYTF
TRBJ1-2	TRBD1	-	TRBV7-6	TGTGCCAGCAGCTATACGACAGGGGGCGGGTTGAACTATGGCTACACCTTC	CASSYTTGGGLNYGYTF
TRBJ2-1	TRBD1	-	TRBV29-1	TGCAGCGTTGTTGAACAGGGGGCGGGTGAGCAGTTCTTC	CSVVEQGAGEQFF
TRBJ1-4	TRBD1	few	TRBV2	TGTGCCAGCAGTGCAGGGGGGACTAATGAAAAACTGTTTTTT	CASSAGGTNEKLFF
TRBJ1-2	-	-	TRBV3-1	TGTGCCAGCAGCCTGAAAGTCAGCGGTTATGGCTACACCTTC	CASSLKVSGYGYTF
TRBJ2-3	TRBD2	once	TRBV20-1	TGCAGTGCTACCGGAAACGGGGGGATCACAGATACGCAGTATTTT	CSATGNGGITDTQYF